These 24 T cell receptor beta chains were all obtained from the same sample, sequenced in a study of control samples from healthy donors and cancer patients. TCRdb's table, derived via immunoSEQ multiplex PCR, lists solely in-frame clones and lacks some. The sample includes 93,000 or so clones, about 89% seen only once; the top ten take roughly 19%. Sequencing was done on a sample of PBMCs. These receptors all come from a man aged 60 to 75 with lung cancer.

The chain joins TRBV30 to TRBJ2-1; D call uncertain. This CDR3 region has 13 residues. The V end lost 0 bases, the J end lost 4 bases, and 7 bases lay between the germline ends. Germline loops: CDR1 GTSNPN, CDR2 SVGIG (reference sequence). The CDR3 nucleotides read TGTGCCTGGAGTGTTCAAGTATACAATGAGCAGTTCTTC. It is translated as CAWSVQVYNEQFF.

This clone was detected only once. The chain carries TRBV6-2 or TRBV6-3 and TRBJ2-7, with TRBD1 identical over 7 bases. The CDR3 runs 14 residues. The germline V gene has CDR1 MNHEY and CDR2 SVGEGT. The V segment lost 6 bases and the J segment 9 bases; nucleotides outside the gene matches: 14. In DNA, the CDR3 is TGTGCCAGCAGCCTCGGACAGGAAACCTCGGGGCAGTACTTC. Its protein is CASSLGQETSGQYF.

The chain uses TRBV18 and TRBJ1-5; D perhaps matches TRBD1 (5 bases). The CDR3 is made up of 16 amino acids. Trimming took 0 bases from V and 2 from J, leaving 11 bases between them. In germline, CDR1 is KGHSH, CDR2 LQKENI. In nucleotides, the CDR3 is TGTGCCAGCTCACCACCAGGGGCCGGTGGCAATCAGCCCCAGCATTTT. Protein sequence: CASSPPGAGGNQPQHF.

The chain carries TRBV7-9 and TRBJ2-5; D is possibly TRBD1 or TRBD2 (6 bases each). CDR3 length: 16 amino acids. Germline CDR1 is SEHNR and CDR2 is FQNEAQ (reference sequence). V dropped 2 bases and J dropped 1 base, with 14 bases sitting between them. CDR3: CASSLLLGGIQETQYF. The CDR3, as DNA: TGTGCCAGCAGCTTACTTTTAGGGGGGATCCAAGAGACCCAGTACTTC.

This chain joins TRBV7-2 and TRBJ2-1, with 16 nucleotides matching TRBD2. The CDR3 runs 17 residues. Unmatched junction bases numbered 7, after V lost 0 bases and J lost 11 bases. Germline V CDR1 and CDR2: SGHTA, FQGNSA. CDR3 amino acids: CASSLAPGTSGGAKQFF. CDR3 nucleotide sequence: TGTGCCAGCAGCTTAGCTCCTGGGACTAGCGGGGGGGCGAAGCAGTTCTTC. Based on the CDR3 plus reference TRBV7-2 and TRBJ2-1, the full variable domain is GAGVSQSPSNKVTEKGKDVELRCDPISGHTALYWYRQSLGQGLEFLIYFQGNSAPDKSGLPSDRFSAERTGGSVSTLTIQRTQQEDSAVYLCASSLAPGTSGGAKQFFGPGTRLTVL.

The chain joins TRBV11-3 to TRBJ2-4; no clear D. The V gene lost 1 base and the J gene lost 2 bases, with 9 bases spanning the gap. CDR3 length: 15 amino acids. The germline CDR1 and CDR2 sequences are SGHNT and YENEEA. CDR3 bases: TGTGCCAGCAGCTTAGTAGCTGTGTCCAAAAACATTCAGTACTTC. Protein product: CASSLVAVSKNIQYF.

This sequence joins TRBV7-3 and TRBJ2-7; 11 nucleotides line up with TRBD1. V lost 5 bases, J lost 2 bases, and 8 bases stayed unmatched. The CDR3 is made up of 16 amino acids. The germline V gene has CDR1 SGHTA and CDR2 FQGTGA. CDR3 sequence (DNA): TGTGCCAGCAGCCTTAGTCCGGGACAGGGGGCCTACGAGCAGTACTTC. This sequence encodes CASSLSPGQGAYEQYF.

The rearrangement uses TRBV5-1 and TRBJ1-5; TRBD1 matches 10 bases. V trimming: 4 bases; J trimming: 2 bases; junction bases outside the gene matches: 12. Germline V gene sequence: CDR1 SGHRS, CDR2 YFSETQ. The length of the CDR3 is 18 residues. CDR3 loop: CASSGRQGAFSGNQPQHF. The CDR3, as DNA: TGCGCCAGCAGCGGCCGACAGGGGGCCTTCTCGGGCAATCAGCCCCAGCATTTT.

The chain recombines TRBV6-1 with TRBJ1-1; a possible D gene is TRBD1 (6 bases). V dropped 10 bases and J dropped 10 bases, with 28 bases sitting between them. Per the germline V gene, CDR1 is MNHNS and CDR2 is SASEGT. The CDR3 sequence is 15 residues long. DNA for the CDR3: TGTGCCACCGAAAGCACGGGGGGCAAATCTGGGTCAGCTTTCTTT. Protein: CATESTGGKSGSAFF.

Only a few counts were recorded for this clone. V and J are TRBV7-9 and TRBJ1-2; TRBD1 matches 8 bases. Looked up from germline, CDR1 is SEHNR and CDR2 is FQNEAQ (reference sequence). Trimming took 0 bases from V and 4 from J; bases not matched to a gene: 4. This CDR3 is 15 amino acids long. The CDR3 is CASSLAQGASYGYTF. CDR3 coding DNA: TGTGCCAGCAGCTTAGCTCAGGGGGCGAGCTATGGCTACACCTTC.

The V call is TRBV18, the J call TRBJ2-7, with D hard to call. The CDR3 is 12 residues long. Germline assignment: CDR1 KGHSH and CDR2 LQKENI. V was pared by 6 bases and J by 2 bases, with 8 bases between. CDR3 amino acids: CASSPGTYEQYV. The CDR3 DNA sequence: TGTGCCAGCTCGCCGGGTACCTACGAGCAGTACGTC.

This clone was seen once. The genes are TRBV10-1 and TRBJ2-5; D is perhaps TRBD1 or TRBD2 (5 bases each). Germline CDR1 reads WNHNN; CDR2 reads SYGVQD (reference sequence). This CDR3 comprises 14 residues. The ends were cut back, 2 bases at V and 5 bases at J, with 12 bases in the middle. The CDR3 loop reads CASSETGREETQYF. As DNA, the CDR3 is TGCGCCAGCAGTGAGACGGGCAGGGAGGAGACCCAGTACTTC.

V and J are TRBV24-1 and TRBJ1-5, with a tentative D call TRBD1 (6 bases). The V gene's germline CDR1 is KGHDR and CDR2 SFDVKD. V was pared by 3 bases and J by 7 bases, with 9 bases between. The CDR3 covers 13 residues. In DNA form, the CDR3 reads TGTGCCACCAGTGATAGGGGGGCCCAGCCCCAGCATTTT. This codes for CATSDRGAQPQHF.

The rearrangement joins TRBV11-2 to TRBJ2-7; D may be TRBD1 (7 bases). Germline CDR1 reads SGHAT; CDR2 reads FQNNGV. The length of the CDR3 is 15 residues. Between the trimmed V and J ends, which lost 10 bases and 7 bases, there was a span of 26 bases. CDR3 sequence (DNA): TGTGCCACGAAACGGGAGTTAACAGGGGCAGGGGAGCAGTACTTC. Translating gives CATKRELTGAGEQYF.

The sample holds one count of this clone. V is TRBV7-9 and J is TRBJ1-6; D remains ambiguous. The CDR3 sequence is 12 residues long. The germline V gene has CDR1 SEHNR and CDR2 FQNEAQ (reference sequence). The V end was cut by 5 bases, the J end by 10 bases, with 9 bases between. CDR3 sequence: CASSPSGSPLHF. Written as DNA, the CDR3 is TGTGCCAGCAGCCCCAGCGGCTCACCCCTCCACTTT.

This clone was observed a single time. This chain uses TRBV5-4 with TRBJ1-4; 10 positions match TRBD1. With V trimmed by 1 base and J by 8 bases, 5 bases remained unmatched. Germline loops: CDR1 SGHNT, CDR2 YYREEE (reference sequence). This CDR3 spans 15 amino acids. The CDR3 is CASSLPGTGVEKLFF. CDR3 DNA sequence: TGTGCCAGCAGCTTGCCGGGGACAGGGGTGGAAAAACTGTTTTTT.

This sequence joins TRBV4-1 and TRBJ1-6, with unresolved D. Between the trimmed V and J ends, which lost 3 bases and 8 bases, there was a span of 8 bases. Germline V gene lookup returns CDR1 MGHRA and CDR2 YSYEKL. CDR3 size: 13 residues. The CDR3 bases are TGCGCCAGCAGCCACCCGGTTGATTCACCCCTCCACTTT. Translated, it gives CASSHPVDSPLHF.

The rearrangement links TRBV5-1 to TRBJ1-5, with a possible D match to TRBD1 (5 bases). Germline assignment: CDR1 SGHRS and CDR2 YFSETQ. Trimming removed 4 bases at V and 5 bases at J, with 13 bases between. CDR3 length: 14 amino acids. The CDR3 sequence is CASSLTAGDQPQHF. CDR3 sequence (DNA): TGCGCCAGCAGCCTTACGGCGGGGGATCAGCCCCAGCATTTT.

In its sample, this clone was seen a few times. This chain connects TRBV29-1 to TRBJ1-4; TRBD1 is a possible D gene (5 bases). Trimming cost V 2 bases and J 0 bases, with 7 bases left between them. Germline CDR1 and CDR2: SQVTM and ANQGSEA. The CDR3 totals 14 residues. In DNA form, the CDR3 reads TGCAGCGTTGAATCGGGGGCAACTAATGAAAAACTGTTTTTT. It specifies CSVESGATNEKLFF.

The J gene is TRBJ2-6, the V gene TRBV5-1; tentatively, D is TRBD1 (5 bases). The CDR3 is made up of 16 amino acids. Looked up from germline, CDR1 is SGHRS and CDR2 is YFSETQ. Trimming stripped 4 bases from V and 4 bases from J, with 15 bases between. The CDR3 sequence: CASSHDGAAGANVLTF. The CDR3 region has the DNA TGCGCCAGCAGCCATGATGGGGCGGCCGGGGCCAACGTCCTGACTTTC.

The genes are TRBV9 and TRBJ1-4; 10 bases align to TRBD1. Germline V lookup: CDR1 SGDLS, CDR2 YYNGEE. The CDR3 spans 14 residues. The V gene end was trimmed by 6 bases and the J gene end by 6 bases; junction bases not matched to a gene: 5. CDR3 protein: CASNWDRGDEKLFF. The CDR3 DNA follows: TGTGCCAGCAACTGGGACAGGGGTGATGAAAAACTGTTTTTT. The full variable domain, with the rest looked up from reference TRBV9 and TRBJ1-4, is DSGVTQTPKHLITATGQRVTLRCSPRSGDLSVYWYQQSLDQGLQFLIQYYNGEERAKGNILERFSAQQFPDLHSELNLSSLELGDSALYFCASNWDRGDEKLFFGSGTQLSVL.

The J gene is TRBJ2-2, the V gene TRBV19, with D possibly TRBD1 on 5 matching bases. Trimming cost V 5 bases and J 7 bases, with 17 bases left between them. From germline, CDR1 is LNHDA and CDR2 SQIVND (reference sequence). This CDR3 has 15 amino acids. As DNA, the CDR3 is TGTGCCAGTAGTTTACAGGTGGCGGCGGTCGGGGAGCTGTTTTTT. Protein: CASSLQVAAVGELFF.

V usage is TRBV7-8 and J usage is TRBJ2-5, with 10 bases that match TRBD1. The CDR3 covers 14 residues. The V and J ends lost 5 bases and 4 bases, in that order; junction bases with no gene match: 4. The V gene's germline CDR1 is SGHVS and CDR2 FQNEAQ. CDR3: CASSRDRGLETQYF. CDR3 DNA: TGTGCCAGCAGCCGGGACAGGGGTTTAGAGACCCAGTACTTC.

This chain links TRBV20-1 with TRBJ2-5, with D hard to call. Germline values: CDR1 DFQATT, CDR2 SNEGSKA (reference sequence). The CDR3 is made up of 13 amino acids. Trimming took 3 bases from V and 4 from J, leaving 12 bases between them. The chain's CDR3 is CSASGLSRETQYF. CDR3 DNA: TGCAGTGCTAGTGGGTTGAGCCGAGAGACCCAGTACTTC.